This T cell receptor (beta chain) was recorded in a study of T cell responses to AZD1222 COVID-19 vaccine. This CDR3 contains 14 residues. V trimming: 2 bases; J trimming: 2 bases; junction bases outside the gene matches: 2. The germline V gene has CDR1 SGDLS and CDR2 YYNGEE. Whole-study results and caveats: Clonal diversity was possibly underestimated, and the donors were mostly white British, with more females. Without day 14 samples, only post-peak T cell repertoires were studied. Among spike-specific TCRs, nearly half reportedly target unmutated variant regions.

Method: immunoSEQ multiplex PCR; TCRdb's copy keeps in-frame clones and lacks some. This table holds approximately 140,000 clones, 75% to 95% found once. As regards this clone: The target antigen is unknown.

This material consisted of peripheral blood, taken on day 0 of AZD1222 vaccination. The V and J genes are TRBV9 and TRBJ2-5; 8 positions agree with TRBD2. The receptor was derived from an adult in good health. The CDR3 sequence: CASSVGLAQETQYF. The CDR3 DNA sequence: TGTGCCAGCAGCGTTGGACTAGCACAAGAGACCCAGTACTTC.